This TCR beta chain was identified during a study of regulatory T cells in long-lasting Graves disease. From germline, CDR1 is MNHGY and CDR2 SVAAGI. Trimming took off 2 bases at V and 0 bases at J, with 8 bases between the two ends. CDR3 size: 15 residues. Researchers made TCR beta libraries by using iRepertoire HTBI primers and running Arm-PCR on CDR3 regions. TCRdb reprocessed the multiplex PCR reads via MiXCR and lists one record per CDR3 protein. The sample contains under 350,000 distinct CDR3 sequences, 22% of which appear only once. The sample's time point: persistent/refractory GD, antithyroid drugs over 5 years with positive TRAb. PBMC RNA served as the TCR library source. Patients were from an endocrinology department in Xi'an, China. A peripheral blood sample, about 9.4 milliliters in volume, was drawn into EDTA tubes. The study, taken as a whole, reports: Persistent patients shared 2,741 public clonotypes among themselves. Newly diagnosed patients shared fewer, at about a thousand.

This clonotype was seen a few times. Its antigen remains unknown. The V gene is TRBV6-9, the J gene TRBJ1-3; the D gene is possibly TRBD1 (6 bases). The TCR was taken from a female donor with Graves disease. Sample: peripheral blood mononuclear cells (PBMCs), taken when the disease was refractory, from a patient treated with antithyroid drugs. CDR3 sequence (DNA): TGTGCCAGCAGTTATACAGGGTACTCTGGAAACACCATATATTTT. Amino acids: CASSYTGYSGNTIYF.